These T cell receptor beta chains were read from a single sample in a study of T cell responses to AZD1222 COVID-19 vaccine. Profiled with immunoSEQ multiplex PCR; TCRdb holds only in-frame clones, not every one. This table has about 140,000 clones, 85% to 95% appearing once. The sequenced sample was peripheral blood, obtained 28 days after the second AZD1222 dose. These receptor sequences come from an adult who received the AZD1222 COVID-19 vaccine. Each CDR3 is given with its conserved first and last residue. D genes are given only for firm matches. A row's size may be missing; if present it is once, few, many or a size class.

abundance: .; j_gene: TRBJ1-1; v_gene: TRBV5-4; d_gene: .; CDR3nt: TGTGCCAGCAGTCTCGGGTTTGAAGCTTTCTTT; CDR3aa: CASSLGFEAFF
abundance: once; j_gene: TRBJ2-4; v_gene: TRBV5-1; d_gene: TRBD2; CDR3nt: TGCGCCAGCAGCAGAGGGACTAGCGGGACGCTAGGAAACATTCAGTACTTC; CDR3aa: CASSRGTSGTLGNIQYF
abundance: .; j_gene: TRBJ2-1; v_gene: TRBV19; d_gene: TRBD2; CDR3nt: TGTGCCAGTAGGCCTAGCGGGAACCAAAGACGCTACAATGAGCAGTTCTTC; CDR3aa: CASRPSGNQRRYNEQFF
abundance: .; j_gene: TRBJ2-5; v_gene: TRBV2; d_gene: TRBD1; CDR3nt: TGTGCCAGCAGTGAGGGACAGCCCTCTCGGTCGACCCAGTACTTC; CDR3aa: CASSEGQPSRSTQYF
abundance: .; j_gene: TRBJ2-1; v_gene: TRBV19; d_gene: TRBD2; CDR3nt: TGTGCCAGGAAAACTAGCGGTTCCTACAATGAGCAGTTCTTC; CDR3aa: CARKTSGSYNEQFF
abundance: .; j_gene: TRBJ2-3; v_gene: TRBV5-1; d_gene: TRBD1; CDR3nt: TGCGCCAGCAGCAAGACAGGGTTGGCAGATACGCAGTATTTT; CDR3aa: CASSKTGLADTQYF
abundance: .; j_gene: TRBJ2-7; v_gene: TRBV19; d_gene: .; CDR3nt: TGTGCCAGTAGAATGGGGCATCGGCAATACGAGCAGTACTTC; CDR3aa: CASRMGHRQYEQYF
abundance: .; j_gene: TRBJ2-7; v_gene: TRBV9; d_gene: TRBD1; CDR3nt: TGTGCCAGCAGCAGAACGGGGACAGGAGACTACGAGCAGTACTTC; CDR3aa: CASSRTGTGDYEQYF
abundance: .; j_gene: TRBJ2-1; v_gene: TRBV19; d_gene: TRBD2; CDR3nt: TGTGCCAGTAGTAATAGGGGTGGGGCTAGCGGGAGGAATGAGCAGTTCTTC; CDR3aa: CASSNRGGASGRNEQFF
abundance: .; j_gene: TRBJ2-2; v_gene: TRBV4-3; d_gene: .; CDR3nt: TGCGCCAGCAGCCCGTTTTCGAACACCGGGGAGCTGTTTTTT; CDR3aa: CASSPFSNTGELFF
abundance: .; j_gene: TRBJ2-1; v_gene: TRBV5-8; d_gene: TRBD2; CDR3nt: TGTGCCAGCAGCTTGCGAGCGGGAGGCACCTCCTACAATGAGCAGTTCTTC; CDR3aa: CASSLRAGGTSYNEQFF
abundance: few; j_gene: TRBJ1-1; v_gene: TRBV18; d_gene: .; CDR3nt: TGTGCCAGCTCACCACCTCCGGAGAACACTGAAGCTTTCTTT; CDR3aa: CASSPPPENTEAFF
abundance: .; j_gene: TRBJ2-1; v_gene: TRBV29-1; d_gene: TRBD2; CDR3nt: TGCAGCGTTGAACTTCAAGCGGGAGGGAACAATGAGCAGTTCTTC; CDR3aa: CSVELQAGGNNEQFF
abundance: .; j_gene: TRBJ1-1; v_gene: TRBV25-1; d_gene: .; CDR3nt: TGTGCCAGCAGTGGACGTCTGACTGAAGCTTTCTTT; CDR3aa: CASSGRLTEAFF
abundance: .; j_gene: TRBJ2-1; v_gene: TRBV29-1; d_gene: .; CDR3nt: TGCAGCCGGCAGTGGGGGAATGAGCAGTTCTTC; CDR3aa: CSRQWGNEQFF
abundance: .; j_gene: TRBJ2-7; v_gene: TRBV7-9; d_gene: .; CDR3nt: TGTGCCAGCAGCACCCCTACGGACGGCGCCTACGAGCAGTACTTC; CDR3aa: CASSTPTDGAYEQYF
abundance: .; j_gene: TRBJ2-1; v_gene: TRBV27; d_gene: TRBD2; CDR3nt: TGTGCCAGCAGTTCCGGACTAGCGGGGGGCGATGAGCAGTTCTTC; CDR3aa: CASSSGLAGGDEQFF
abundance: few; j_gene: TRBJ1-4; v_gene: TRBV27; d_gene: .; CDR3nt: TGTGCCAGCAGTTCGCCACAGGCCTATAATGAAAAACTGTTTTTT; CDR3aa: CASSSPQAYNEKLFF
abundance: .; j_gene: TRBJ1-1; v_gene: TRBV20-1; d_gene: .; CDR3nt: TGCAGTGCGAGATCAGGCACTGAAGCTTTCTTT; CDR3aa: CSARSGTEAFF
abundance: .; j_gene: TRBJ1-1; v_gene: TRBV28; d_gene: .; CDR3nt: TGTGCCAGCAGGGGGGACACGAACACTGAAGCTTTCTTT; CDR3aa: CASRGDTNTEAFF
abundance: .; j_gene: TRBJ1-4; v_gene: TRBV28; d_gene: .; CDR3nt: TGTGCCAGCAGTCTGGAAGCAACTAATGAAAAACTGTTTTTT; CDR3aa: CASSLEATNEKLFF
abundance: .; j_gene: TRBJ1-2; v_gene: TRBV19; d_gene: .; CDR3nt: TGTGCCAGTAGTTGGGGCTTTAACTATGGCTACACCTTC; CDR3aa: CASSWGFNYGYTF
abundance: .; j_gene: TRBJ2-2; v_gene: TRBV5-1; d_gene: TRBD1; CDR3nt: TGCGCCAGCAGACGCGGGACAGGGGAGACCGGGGAGCTGTTTTTT; CDR3aa: CASRRGTGETGELFF
abundance: .; j_gene: TRBJ1-5; v_gene: TRBV28; d_gene: .; CDR3nt: TGTGCCAGCAGAACCTGGGGAGGTGGCAATCAGCCCCAGCATTTT; CDR3aa: CASRTWGGGNQPQHF
abundance: .; j_gene: TRBJ1-1; v_gene: TRBV28; d_gene: TRBD1; CDR3nt: TGTGCCAGCAGACCGACAGGGGCATCCTGGTGGAACACTGAAGCTTTCTTT; CDR3aa: CASRPTGASWWNTEAFF
abundance: .; j_gene: TRBJ2-1; v_gene: TRBV5-1; d_gene: TRBD1; CDR3nt: TGCGCCAGCGGCCGACAGGGAATCAGCTCCTACAATGAGCAGTTCTTC; CDR3aa: CASGRQGISSYNEQFF
abundance: .; j_gene: TRBJ1-2; v_gene: TRBV28; d_gene: .; CDR3nt: TGTGCCAGCAGTTTAATCGGGCAGGCGGTAGGCTACACCTTC; CDR3aa: CASSLIGQAVGYTF
abundance: .; j_gene: TRBJ1-1; v_gene: TRBV2; d_gene: TRBD1; CDR3nt: TGTGCCAGCAGCCGCAGGGGGCCTTACACTGAAGCTTTCTTT; CDR3aa: CASSRRGPYTEAFF
abundance: .; j_gene: TRBJ1-4; v_gene: TRBV9; d_gene: .; CDR3nt: TGTGCCAGCAGCGTAACAGTCCGTGGGAATGAAAAACTGTTTTTT; CDR3aa: CASSVTVRGNEKLFF
abundance: .; j_gene: TRBJ2-7; v_gene: TRBV7-9; d_gene: .; CDR3nt: TGTGCCAGCAGCCCTGTAGTTGACTACGAGCAGTACTTC; CDR3aa: CASSPVVDYEQYF
abundance: .; j_gene: TRBJ2-3; v_gene: TRBV24-1; d_gene: TRBD2; CDR3nt: TGTGCCACCAGTGATTTTAGCGGGAGGGCGATAGATACGCAGTATTTT; CDR3aa: CATSDFSGRAIDTQYF
abundance: .; j_gene: TRBJ1-1; v_gene: TRBV7-9; d_gene: .; CDR3nt: TGTGCCAGCAGCTCAGAAGGGACATCGAACACTGAAGCTTTCTTT; CDR3aa: CASSSEGTSNTEAFF
abundance: .; j_gene: TRBJ2-7; v_gene: TRBV10-3; d_gene: TRBD1; CDR3nt: TGTGCCATCAGTCAACAGGGGGTTAGGGACTCCTACGAGCAGTACTTC; CDR3aa: CAISQQGVRDSYEQYF
abundance: .; j_gene: TRBJ2-7; v_gene: TRBV28; d_gene: .; CDR3nt: TGTGCCAGCGGCCTCCGGGGCCCTAGGTACGAGCAGTACTTC; CDR3aa: CASGLRGPRYEQYF
abundance: .; j_gene: TRBJ1-2; v_gene: TRBV3-1/TRBV3-2; d_gene: TRBD1; CDR3nt: TGTGCCAGCAGCCCATACCGACAGGGGGAAGGCTACACCTTC; CDR3aa: CASSPYRQGEGYTF
abundance: once; j_gene: TRBJ1-3; v_gene: TRBV28; d_gene: .; CDR3nt: TGTGCCAGCAGTACAGGCAGCTCTGGAAACACCATATATTTT; CDR3aa: CASSTGSSGNTIYF
abundance: .; j_gene: TRBJ2-1; v_gene: TRBV28; d_gene: TRBD2; CDR3nt: TGTGCCAGCAGCACATCCGCTAGCGGGAGTCAAAATGAGCAGTTCTTC; CDR3aa: CASSTSASGSQNEQFF
abundance: .; j_gene: TRBJ1-1; v_gene: TRBV9; d_gene: TRBD1; CDR3nt: TGTGCCAGCAGCTCACAGGGGAGGGACACTGAAGCTTTCTTT; CDR3aa: CASSSQGRDTEAFF
abundance: .; j_gene: TRBJ2-2; v_gene: TRBV5-1; d_gene: .; CDR3nt: TGCGCCAGCAGCTTGGATGGCGGGACGGCCACCGGGGAGCTGTTTTTT; CDR3aa: CASSLDGGTATGELFF
abundance: .; j_gene: TRBJ2-5; v_gene: TRBV12-3/TRBV12-4; d_gene: .; CDR3nt: TGTGCCAGCAGCCTCCAGGGGACCCAGTACTTC; CDR3aa: CASSLQGTQYF
abundance: .; j_gene: TRBJ1-4; v_gene: TRBV27; d_gene: TRBD1; CDR3nt: TGTGCCAGCAGAAACCTAGGGACAGGGGGCGGAAAACTGTTTTTT; CDR3aa: CASRNLGTGGGKLFF
abundance: .; j_gene: TRBJ1-2; v_gene: TRBV6-5; d_gene: .; CDR3nt: TGTGCCAGCAGTCCTCAGGGGACCTATGGCTACACCTTC; CDR3aa: CASSPQGTYGYTF
abundance: once; j_gene: TRBJ2-7; v_gene: TRBV6-5; d_gene: TRBD2; CDR3nt: TGTGCCAGCAGTTACTCGCGGGGGTCCTACGAGCAGTACTTC; CDR3aa: CASSYSRGSYEQYF
abundance: .; j_gene: TRBJ1-5; v_gene: TRBV5-5; d_gene: TRBD1; CDR3nt: TGTGCCAGCAGCCGACAGGGCGCCAATCAGCCCCAGCATTTT; CDR3aa: CASSRQGANQPQHF
abundance: .; j_gene: TRBJ2-7; v_gene: TRBV5-1; d_gene: TRBD1; CDR3nt: TGCGCCAGCAGCTTGGGGGACAGGGGGTACGAGCAGTACTTC; CDR3aa: CASSLGDRGYEQYF